This T cell receptor beta chain is drawn from a study of T cell changes during pregnancy in multiple sclerosis. The CDR3 has 13 residues. Per the germline V gene, CDR1 is SGHAT and CDR2 is FQDESV (reference sequence). The V end lost 5 bases, the J end lost 4 bases, and 12 bases lay between the germline ends. Assay used: immunoSEQ multiplex PCR; TCRdb lists only in-frame clones, some missing. The sample shows 45,000 to 65,000 clones, 93% of them seen only once. The count of this clone is one. The chain is built from TRBV11-1 and TRBJ2-7; D is possibly TRBD1 (6 bases). The source is a female donor with multiple sclerosis, enrolled in a pregnancy study. The specimen was CD8+ T cells from peripheral blood mononuclear cells, collected in the third trimester of pregnancy. CDR3 in DNA: TGTGCCAGCAGCCTTGGACAGTATTACGAGCAGTACTTC. Its protein is CASSLGQYYEQYF.